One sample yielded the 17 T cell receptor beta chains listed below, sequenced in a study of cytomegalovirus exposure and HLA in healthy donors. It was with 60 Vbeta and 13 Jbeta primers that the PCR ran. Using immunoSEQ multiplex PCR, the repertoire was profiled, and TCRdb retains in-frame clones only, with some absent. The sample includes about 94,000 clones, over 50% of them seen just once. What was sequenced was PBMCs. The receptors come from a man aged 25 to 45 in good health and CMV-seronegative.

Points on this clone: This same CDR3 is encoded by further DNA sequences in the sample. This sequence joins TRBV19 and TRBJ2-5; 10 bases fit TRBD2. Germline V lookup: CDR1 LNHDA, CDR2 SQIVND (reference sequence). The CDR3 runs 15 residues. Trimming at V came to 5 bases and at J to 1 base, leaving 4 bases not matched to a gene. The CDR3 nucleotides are TGTGCCAGTAGTCTCCTAGCGGGAGCCCAAGAGACCCAGTACTTC. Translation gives CASSLLAGAQETQYF.

The CDR3 protein is CASSFTGSNSPLHF. The CDR3 DNA reads TGTGCCAGCAGCTTCACAGGGTCGAATTCACCCCTCCACTTT. The chain is built from TRBV7-3 and TRBJ1-6; a possible D gene is TRBD1 (6 bases). CDR3 length: 14 amino acids. Trimming cost V 3 bases and J 7 bases, with 10 bases left between them. CDR1 is SGHTA, CDR2 FQGTGA, per germline.

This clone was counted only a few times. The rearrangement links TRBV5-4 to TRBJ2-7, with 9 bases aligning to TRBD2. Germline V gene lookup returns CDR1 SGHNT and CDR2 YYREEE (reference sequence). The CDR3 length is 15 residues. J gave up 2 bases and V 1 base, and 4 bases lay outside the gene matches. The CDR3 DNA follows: TGTGCCAGCAGCTTGAAGAGCGGGGGGACCTACGAGCAGTACTTC. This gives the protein CASSLKSGGTYEQYF.

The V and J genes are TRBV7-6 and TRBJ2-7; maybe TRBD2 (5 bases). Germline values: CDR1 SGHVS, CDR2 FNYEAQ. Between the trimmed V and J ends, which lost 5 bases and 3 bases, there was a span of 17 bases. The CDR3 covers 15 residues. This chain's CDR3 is CASSQSFRTDYEQYF. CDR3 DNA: TGTGCCAGCAGCCAAAGTTTTCGGACTGACTACGAGCAGTACTTC.

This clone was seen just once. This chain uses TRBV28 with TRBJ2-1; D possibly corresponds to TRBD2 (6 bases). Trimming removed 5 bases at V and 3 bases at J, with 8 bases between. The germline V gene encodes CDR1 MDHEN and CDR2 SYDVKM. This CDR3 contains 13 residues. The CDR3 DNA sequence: TGTGCCAGCAGTCCCGGGGGCTACAATGAGCAGTTCTTC. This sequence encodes CASSPGGYNEQFF.

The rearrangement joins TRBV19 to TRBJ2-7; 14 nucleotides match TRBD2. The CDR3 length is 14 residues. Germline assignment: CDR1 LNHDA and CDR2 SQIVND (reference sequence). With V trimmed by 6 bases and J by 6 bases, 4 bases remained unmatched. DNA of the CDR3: TGTGCCAGTAGCGCGGGACTAGCGGGAGTCGAGCAGTACTTC. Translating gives CASSAGLAGVEQYF.

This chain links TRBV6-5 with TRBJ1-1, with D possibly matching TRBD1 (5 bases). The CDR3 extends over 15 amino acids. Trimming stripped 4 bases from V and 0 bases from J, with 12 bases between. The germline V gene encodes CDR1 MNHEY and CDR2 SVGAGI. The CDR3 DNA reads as TGTGCCAGCAGTTCAGGGCAGATCATGAACACTGAAGCTTTCTTT. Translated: CASSSGQIMNTEAFF.

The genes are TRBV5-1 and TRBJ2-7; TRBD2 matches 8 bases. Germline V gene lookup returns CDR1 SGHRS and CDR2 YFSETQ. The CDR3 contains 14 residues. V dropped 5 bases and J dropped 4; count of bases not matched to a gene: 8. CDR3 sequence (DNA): TGCGCCAGCAGAGGTACGCGGGGGGTTTACGAGCAGTACTTC. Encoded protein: CASRGTRGVYEQYF.

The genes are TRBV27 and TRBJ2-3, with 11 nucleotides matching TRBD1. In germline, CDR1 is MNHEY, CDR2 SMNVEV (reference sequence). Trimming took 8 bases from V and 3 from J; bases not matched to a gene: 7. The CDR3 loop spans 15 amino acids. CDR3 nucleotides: TGTGCCAGCCGACGGGGGACAGGGGGGACAGATACGCAGTATTTT. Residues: CASRRGTGGTDTQYF.

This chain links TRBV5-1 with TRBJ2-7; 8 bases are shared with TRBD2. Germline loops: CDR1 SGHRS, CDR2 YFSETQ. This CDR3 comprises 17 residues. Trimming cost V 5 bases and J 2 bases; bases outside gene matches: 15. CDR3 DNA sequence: TGCGCCAGCAGTCGGGGGGTAGGAGCGGGAGAGACCTACGAGCAGTACTTC. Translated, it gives CASSRGVGAGETYEQYF.

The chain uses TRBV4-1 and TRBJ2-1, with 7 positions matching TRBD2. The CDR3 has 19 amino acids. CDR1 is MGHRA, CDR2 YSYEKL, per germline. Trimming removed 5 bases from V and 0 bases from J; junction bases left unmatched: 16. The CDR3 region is CASSGEGSGYTTSYNEQFF. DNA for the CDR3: TGCGCCAGCAGCGGGGAGGGTAGCGGATATACTACCTCCTACAATGAGCAGTTCTTC.

The CDR3, as DNA: TGCGCCAGCAGTGCAGCTAGCACTGACACCTTTGAGCAGTTCTTC. Its protein is CASSAASTDTFEQFF. The chain uses TRBV10-2 and TRBJ2-1, with a weak D call TRBD2 (5 bases). Trimming cost V 4 bases and J 9 bases, with 19 bases left between them. Germline loops: CDR1 WSHSY, CDR2 SAAADI. This CDR3 contains 15 residues.

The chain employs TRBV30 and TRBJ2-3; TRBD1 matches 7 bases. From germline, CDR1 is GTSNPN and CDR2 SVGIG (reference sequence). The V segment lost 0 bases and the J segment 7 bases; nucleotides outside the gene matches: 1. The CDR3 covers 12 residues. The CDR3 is CAWSVQGNTQYF. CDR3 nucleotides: TGTGCCTGGAGTGTACAGGGGAATACGCAGTATTTT.

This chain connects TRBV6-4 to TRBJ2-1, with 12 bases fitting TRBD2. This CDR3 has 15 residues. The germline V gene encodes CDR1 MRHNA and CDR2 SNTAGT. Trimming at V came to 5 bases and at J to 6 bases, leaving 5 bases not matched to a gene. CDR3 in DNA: TGTGCCAGCAGTCTCGAGACTAGCGGGAGCAATGAGCAGTTCTTC. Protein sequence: CASSLETSGSNEQFF.

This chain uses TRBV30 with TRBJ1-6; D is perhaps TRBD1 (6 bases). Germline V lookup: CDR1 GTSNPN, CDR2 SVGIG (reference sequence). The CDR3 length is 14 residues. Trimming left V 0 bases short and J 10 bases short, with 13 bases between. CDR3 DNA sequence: TGTGCCTGGAGTGTTCGGGGGGCGGAATCACCCCTCCACTTT. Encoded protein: CAWSVRGAESPLHF.

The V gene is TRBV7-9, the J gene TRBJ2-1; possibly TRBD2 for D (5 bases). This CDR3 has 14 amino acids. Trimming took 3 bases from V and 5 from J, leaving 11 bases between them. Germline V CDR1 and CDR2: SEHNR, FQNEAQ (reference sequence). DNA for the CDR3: TGTGCCAGCAGCTTGACAAGCGGAGACAATGAGCAGTTCTTC. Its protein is CASSLTSGDNEQFF.

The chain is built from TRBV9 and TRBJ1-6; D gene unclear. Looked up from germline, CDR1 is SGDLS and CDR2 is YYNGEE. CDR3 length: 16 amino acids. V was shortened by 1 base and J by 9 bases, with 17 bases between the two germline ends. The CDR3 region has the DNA TGTGCCAGCAGCGTAAAGCAGGTGCCAGGTGGTTCACCCCTCCACTTT. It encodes CASSVKQVPGGSPLHF.